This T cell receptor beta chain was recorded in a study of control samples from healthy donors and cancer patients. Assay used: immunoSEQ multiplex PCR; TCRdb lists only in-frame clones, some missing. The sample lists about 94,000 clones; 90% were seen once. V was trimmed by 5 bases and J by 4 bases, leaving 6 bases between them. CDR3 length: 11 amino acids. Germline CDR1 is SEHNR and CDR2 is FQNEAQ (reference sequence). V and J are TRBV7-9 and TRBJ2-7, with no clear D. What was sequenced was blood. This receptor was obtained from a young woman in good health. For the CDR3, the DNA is TGTGCCAGCAGCCCCCTTTACGAGCAGTACTTC. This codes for CASSPLYEQYF.